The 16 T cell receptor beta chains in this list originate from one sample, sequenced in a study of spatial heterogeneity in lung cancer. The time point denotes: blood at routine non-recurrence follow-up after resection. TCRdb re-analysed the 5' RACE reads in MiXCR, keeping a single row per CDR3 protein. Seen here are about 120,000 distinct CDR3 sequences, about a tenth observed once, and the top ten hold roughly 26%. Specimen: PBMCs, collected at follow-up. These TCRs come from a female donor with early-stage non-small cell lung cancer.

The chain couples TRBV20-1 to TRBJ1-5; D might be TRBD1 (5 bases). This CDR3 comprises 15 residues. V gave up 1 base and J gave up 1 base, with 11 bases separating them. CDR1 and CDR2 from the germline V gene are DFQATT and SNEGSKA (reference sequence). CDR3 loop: CSARVLGRSNQPQHF. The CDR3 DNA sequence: TGCAGTGCTAGAGTTTTGGGACGGAGCAATCAGCCCCAGCATTTT.

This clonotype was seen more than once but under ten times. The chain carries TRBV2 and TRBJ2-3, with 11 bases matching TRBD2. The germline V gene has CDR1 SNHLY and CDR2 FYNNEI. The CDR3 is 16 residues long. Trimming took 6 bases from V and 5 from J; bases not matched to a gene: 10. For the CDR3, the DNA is TGTGCCAGCAGGACGCTTAGCGGGAGGGTAGGAGATACGCAGTATTTT. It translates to CASRTLSGRVGDTQYF.

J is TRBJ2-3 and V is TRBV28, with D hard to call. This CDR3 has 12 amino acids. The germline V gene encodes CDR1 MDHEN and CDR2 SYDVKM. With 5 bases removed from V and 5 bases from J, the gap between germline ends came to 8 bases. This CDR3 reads CASSLLRDTQYF. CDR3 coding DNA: TGTGCCAGCAGTCTACTGAGAGATACGCAGTATTTT.

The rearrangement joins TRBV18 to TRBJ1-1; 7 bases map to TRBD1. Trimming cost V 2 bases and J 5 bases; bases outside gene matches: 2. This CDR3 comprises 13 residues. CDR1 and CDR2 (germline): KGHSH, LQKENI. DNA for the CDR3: TGTGCCAGCTCACCATTACAGGGGACTGAAGCTTTCTTT. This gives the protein CASSPLQGTEAFF.

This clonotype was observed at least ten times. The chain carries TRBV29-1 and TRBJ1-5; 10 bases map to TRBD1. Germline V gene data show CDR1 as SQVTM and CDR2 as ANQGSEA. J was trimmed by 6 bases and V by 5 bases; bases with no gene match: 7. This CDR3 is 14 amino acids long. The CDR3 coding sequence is TGCAGCGTTTCTACCGGGACAGGGGTTCAGCCCCAGCATTTT. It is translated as CSVSTGTGVQPQHF.

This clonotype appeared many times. The CDR3 sequence is CASSQKGYPNQPQHF. The CDR3 coding sequence is TGTGCCAGCAGCCAAAAGGGGTACCCTAATCAGCCCCAGCATTTT. This chain links TRBV5-8 with TRBJ1-5; a weak D match, TRBD1 (5 bases). The CDR3 totals 15 residues. V was cut by 4 bases and J by 4 bases, with 15 bases left in between. Germline V lookup: CDR1 SGHTS, CDR2 YDEGEE.

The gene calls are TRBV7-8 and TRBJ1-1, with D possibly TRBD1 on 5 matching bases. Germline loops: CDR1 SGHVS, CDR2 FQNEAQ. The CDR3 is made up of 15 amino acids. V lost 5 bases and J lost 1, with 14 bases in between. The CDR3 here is CASSVISQGNTEAFF. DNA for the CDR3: TGTGCCAGCAGCGTCATAAGTCAGGGGAACACTGAAGCTTTCTTT.

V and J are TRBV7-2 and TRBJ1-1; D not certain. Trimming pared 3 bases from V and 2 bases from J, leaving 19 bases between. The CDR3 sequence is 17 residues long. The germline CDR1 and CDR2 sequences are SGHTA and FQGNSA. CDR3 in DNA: TGTGCCAGCAGCTTGATCTTCGGGATCGGAGGAAACACTGAAGCTTTCTTT. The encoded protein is CASSLIFGIGGNTEAFF.

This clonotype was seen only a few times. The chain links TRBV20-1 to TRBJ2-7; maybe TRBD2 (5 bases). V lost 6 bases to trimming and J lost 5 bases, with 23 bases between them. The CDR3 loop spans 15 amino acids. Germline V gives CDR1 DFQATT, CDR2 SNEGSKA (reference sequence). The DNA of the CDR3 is TGCAGTGCCCCCGGGTGGGTTAGCGATAGAAACGAGCAGTACTTC. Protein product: CSAPGWVSDRNEQYF.

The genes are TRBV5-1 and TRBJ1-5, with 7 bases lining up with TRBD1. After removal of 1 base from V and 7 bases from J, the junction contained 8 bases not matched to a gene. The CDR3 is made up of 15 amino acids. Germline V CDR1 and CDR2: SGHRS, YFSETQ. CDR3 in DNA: TGCGCCAGCAGCTTGTTAGGGGGCGATACCCAGCCCCAGCATTTT. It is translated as CASSLLGGDTQPQHF.

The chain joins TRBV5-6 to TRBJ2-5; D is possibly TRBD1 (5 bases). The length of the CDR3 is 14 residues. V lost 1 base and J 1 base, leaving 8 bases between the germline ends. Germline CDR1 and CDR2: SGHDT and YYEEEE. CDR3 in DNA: TGTGCCAGCAGCTTGAGGCAGGGCCAAGAGACCCAGTACTTC. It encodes CASSLRQGQETQYF.

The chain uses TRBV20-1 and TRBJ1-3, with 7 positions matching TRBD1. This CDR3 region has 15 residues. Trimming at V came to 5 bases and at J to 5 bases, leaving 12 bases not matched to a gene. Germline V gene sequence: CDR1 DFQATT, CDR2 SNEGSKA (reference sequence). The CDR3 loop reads CSAPHRGWGRNTIYF. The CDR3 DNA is TGCAGTGCTCCTCACAGGGGATGGGGGAGAAACACCATATATTTT.

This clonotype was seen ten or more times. The CDR3 nucleotides are TGTGCCAGCAGCACCGGGGACGGCAGGGAGCAGTTCTTC. Its protein product is CASSTGDGREQFF. The J gene is TRBJ2-1, the V gene TRBV12-3 or TRBV12-4; perhaps D is TRBD1 or TRBD2 (5 bases each). V was clipped by 6 bases and J by 10 bases, with 16 bases between them. This CDR3 is 13 amino acids long.

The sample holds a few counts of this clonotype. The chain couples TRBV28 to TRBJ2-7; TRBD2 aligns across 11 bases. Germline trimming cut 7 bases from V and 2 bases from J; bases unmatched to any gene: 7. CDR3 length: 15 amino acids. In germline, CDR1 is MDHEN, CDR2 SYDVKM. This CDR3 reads CASKGTSGLAYEQYF. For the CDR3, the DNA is TGTGCCAGCAAGGGGACTAGCGGTCTAGCCTACGAGCAGTACTTC.

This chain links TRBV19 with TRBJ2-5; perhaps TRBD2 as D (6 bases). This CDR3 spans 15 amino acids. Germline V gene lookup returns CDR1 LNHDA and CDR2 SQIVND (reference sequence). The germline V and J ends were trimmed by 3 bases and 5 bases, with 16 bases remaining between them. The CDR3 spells CASSIALQRGETQYF. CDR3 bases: TGTGCCAGTAGTATCGCGCTCCAACGGGGGGAGACCCAGTACTTC.

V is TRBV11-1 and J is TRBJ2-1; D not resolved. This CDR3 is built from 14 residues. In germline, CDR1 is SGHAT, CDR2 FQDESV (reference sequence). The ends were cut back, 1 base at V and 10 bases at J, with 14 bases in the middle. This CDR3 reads CASSLGTPGREQFF. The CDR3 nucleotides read TGTGCCAGCAGCTTAGGGACGCCAGGACGGGAGCAGTTCTTC.